This TCR beta chain is drawn from a study of blood T cell repertoires in COVID-19. For the study at large: From the United States, Italy and Spain came samples of acute and convalescent COVID-19. The cDNA or gDNA used as material had been derived from T cells, B-cell-depleted T cells, or PBMCs.

The CDR3 is made up of 14 amino acids. The V gene's germline CDR1 is MNHEY and CDR2 SVGAGI. V lost 6 bases and J lost 4; bases outside the gene matches: 6. In the authors' workflow: Reference gene primer amplification gave estimated nucleated cell counts. This table comes from immunoSEQ multiplex PCR, and its TCRdb copy is limited to in-frame clones, with some not included. D and trimming come from the DNA, and the V and J calls and clone size come from that table. Found here are roughly 340,000 clones, roughly 89% of them singletons; the top ten hold around 3.3%. This clonotype originated in a woman between 18 and 30 years old who had recovered from COVID-19. The sequencing input was peripheral blood. This chain uses TRBV6-5 with TRBJ2-3, with 8 bases matching TRBD1. The CDR3 DNA sequence: TGTGCCAGCAGGCACGCGGACAGGGCAGATACGCAGTATTTT. Protein: CASRHADRADTQYF.